The 8 T cell receptor beta chains below were found in one sample sequenced in a study of shared clonotypes between healthy human individuals. Method: immunoSEQ multiplex PCR; TCRdb's copy keeps in-frame clones and lacks some. This sample yields some 680,000 clones, of which roughly 73% are seen a single time; about 1.8% belongs to the top ten. Sequencing input: memory CD4+ T cells sorted from blood. Subset noted: CD45RA-negative fraction. The receptors shown here come from a woman in her thirties in good health.

This rearrangement joins TRBV27 to TRBJ2-7, with a possible D match to TRBD2 (7 bases). Germline lookup yields CDR1 MNHEY and CDR2 SMNVEV (reference sequence). The V end was cut by 5 bases, the J end by 3 bases, with 20 bases between. CDR3 length equals 16 residues. This CDR3 reads CASSEYGGRLNYEQYF. The DNA for the CDR3 is TGTGCCAGCAGTGAATACGGGGGGCGCTTAAACTACGAGCAGTACTTC.

This chain connects TRBV5-4 to TRBJ2-1; TRBD1 matches 9 bases. Germline V gene lookup returns CDR1 SGHNT and CDR2 YYREEE (reference sequence). This CDR3 comprises 13 residues. The V and J ends lost 2 bases and 10 bases, in that order; junction bases with no gene match: 4. The CDR3 loop is CASSLQGANEQFF. The CDR3 region has the DNA TGTGCCAGCAGCTTACAGGGGGCGAACGAGCAGTTCTTC.

The sample holds one count of this clone. The CDR3, as DNA: TGCGCCAGCAGCCGGGAGAAACAGGGGTTTAACTATGGCTACACCTTC. It encodes CASSREKQGFNYGYTF. V and J are TRBV4-1 and TRBJ1-2; TRBD1 matches 7 bases. The CDR3 is 16 residues long. Trimming took 4 bases from V and 1 from J; bases not matched to a gene: 9. Per the germline V gene, CDR1 is MGHRA and CDR2 is YSYEKL.

The chain combines TRBV7-9 with TRBJ2-1; 8 bases fit TRBD2. Trimming removed 5 bases from V and 0 bases from J; junction bases left unmatched: 6. The CDR3 is 16 residues long. Per germline, CDR1 SEHNR and CDR2 FQNEAQ (reference sequence). The CDR3 here is CASSPPGGSSYNEQFF. CDR3 DNA sequence: TGTGCCAGCAGCCCACCGGGGGGGAGCTCCTACAATGAGCAGTTCTTC.

V usage is TRBV6-5 and J usage is TRBJ1-5; 8 bases match TRBD1. The germline V gene has CDR1 MNHEY and CDR2 SVGAGI. The CDR3 has 15 amino acids. J was trimmed by 4 bases and V by 4 bases; bases with no gene match: 6. CDR3 in amino acids: CASSSQGTGNQPQHF. CDR3 DNA sequence: TGTGCCAGCAGTTCCCAGGGGACAGGTAATCAGCCCCAGCATTTT.

The genes are TRBV6-5 and TRBJ1-2, with 7 bases that match TRBD1. Germline CDR1 reads MNHEY; CDR2 reads SVGAGI. The CDR3 contains 13 residues. With 6 bases clipped from V and 4 bases from J, the junction kept 5 bases outside the gene matches. The CDR3 DNA sequence: TGTGCCAGCAGAAGACAGGGCGGCTATGGCTACACCTTC. Translating gives CASRRQGGYGYTF.

This chain joins TRBV9 and TRBJ2-3; maybe TRBD2 (5 bases). Trimming removed 4 bases at V and 2 bases at J, with 17 bases between. The CDR3 spans 16 residues. In germline, CDR1 is SGDLS, CDR2 YYNGEE. CDR3 bases: TGTGCCAGCAGCCCAAGAGGAGGCGGTTACACAGATACGCAGTATTTT. Residues: CASSPRGGGYTDTQYF.

The rearrangement uses TRBV27 and TRBJ2-7; a possible D gene is TRBD2 (5 bases). The ends were cut back, 0 bases at V and 4 bases at J, with 22 bases in the middle. The CDR3 has 18 amino acids. Germline V gives CDR1 MNHEY, CDR2 SMNVEV (reference sequence). CDR3 sequence reads: CASSLSGPGKGRIYEQYF. CDR3 sequence (DNA): TGTGCCAGCAGTTTATCGGGCCCGGGAAAGGGTAGGATATACGAGCAGTACTTC.